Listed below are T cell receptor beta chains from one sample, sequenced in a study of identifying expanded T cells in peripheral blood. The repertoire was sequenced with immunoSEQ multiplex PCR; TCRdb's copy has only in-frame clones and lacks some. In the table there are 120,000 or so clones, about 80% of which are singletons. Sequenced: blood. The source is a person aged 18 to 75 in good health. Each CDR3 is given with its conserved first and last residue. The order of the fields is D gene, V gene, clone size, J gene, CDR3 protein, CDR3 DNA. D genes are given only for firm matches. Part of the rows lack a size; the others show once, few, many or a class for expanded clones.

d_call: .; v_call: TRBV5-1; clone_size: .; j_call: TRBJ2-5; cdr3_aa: CASSWGTRADQETQYF; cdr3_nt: TGCGCCAGCAGCTGGGGGACACGAGCCGACCAAGAGACCCAGTACTTC
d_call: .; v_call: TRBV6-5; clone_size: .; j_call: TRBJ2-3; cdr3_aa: CATIGTSTDTQYF; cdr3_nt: TGTGCCACCATCGGGACTAGCACAGATACGCAGTATTTT
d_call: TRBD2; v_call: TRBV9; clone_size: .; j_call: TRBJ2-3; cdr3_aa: CASSETSGTDTQYF; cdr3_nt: TGTGCCAGCAGCGAGACTAGCGGCACAGATACGCAGTATTTT
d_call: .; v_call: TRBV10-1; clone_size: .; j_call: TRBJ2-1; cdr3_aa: CASPALQGWNEQFF; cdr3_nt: TGCGCCAGCCCCGCACTACAGGGTTGGAATGAGCAGTTCTTC
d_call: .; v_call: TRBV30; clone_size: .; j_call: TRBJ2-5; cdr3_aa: CAWSVPVNSGGETQYF; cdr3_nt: TGTGCCTGGAGTGTGCCTGTGAACAGTGGCGGGGAGACCCAGTACTTC
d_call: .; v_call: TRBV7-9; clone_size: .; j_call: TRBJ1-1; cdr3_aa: CASSFTENTEAFF; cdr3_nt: TGTGCCAGCAGCTTTACAGAGAACACTGAAGCTTTCTTT
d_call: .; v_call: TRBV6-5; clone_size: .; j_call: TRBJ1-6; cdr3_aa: CASSYSYSPLHF; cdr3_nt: TGTGCCAGCAGTTACTCGTATTCACCCCTCCACTTT
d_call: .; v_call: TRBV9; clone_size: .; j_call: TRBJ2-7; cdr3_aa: CASSAGTGVEEQYF; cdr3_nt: TGTGCCAGCAGCGCTGGGACGGGGGTGGAAGAGCAGTACTTC
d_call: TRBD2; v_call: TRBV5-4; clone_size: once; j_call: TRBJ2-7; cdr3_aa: CASSRDYLYEQYF; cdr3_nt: TGTGCCAGCAGCCGGGACTATCTCTACGAGCAGTACTTC
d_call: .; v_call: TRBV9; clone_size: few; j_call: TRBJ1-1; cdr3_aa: CASSTPGVTEAFF; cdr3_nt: TGTGCCAGCAGCACCCCGGGGGTAACTGAAGCTTTCTTT
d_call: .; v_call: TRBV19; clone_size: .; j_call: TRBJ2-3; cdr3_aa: CASSIMGGGDTQYF; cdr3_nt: TGTGCCAGTAGTATAATGGGTGGCGGCGATACGCAGTATTTT
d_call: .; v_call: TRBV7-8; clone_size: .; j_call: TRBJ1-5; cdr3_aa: CASSLDLTGHSNQPQHF; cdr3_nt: TGTGCCAGCAGCTTAGACCTTACAGGACACAGCAATCAGCCCCAGCATTTT
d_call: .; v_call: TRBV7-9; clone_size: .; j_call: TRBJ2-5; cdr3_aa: CASSPKGDSVIETQYF; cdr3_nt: TGTGCCAGCAGCCCAAAAGGGGATTCTGTGATTGAGACCCAGTACTTC
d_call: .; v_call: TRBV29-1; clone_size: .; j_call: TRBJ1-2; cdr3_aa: CSVRAPSNYGYTF; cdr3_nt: TGCAGCGTGAGGGCTCCCTCTAACTATGGCTACACCTTC
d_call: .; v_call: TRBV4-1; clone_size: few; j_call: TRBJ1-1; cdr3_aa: CASSQDVRDTEAFF; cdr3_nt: TGCGCCAGCAGCCAAGATGTACGGGACACTGAAGCTTTCTTT
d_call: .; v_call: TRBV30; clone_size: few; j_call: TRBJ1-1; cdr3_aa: CAWEGNGGTEAFF; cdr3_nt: TGTGCCTGGGAGGGGAATGGAGGCACTGAAGCTTTCTTT
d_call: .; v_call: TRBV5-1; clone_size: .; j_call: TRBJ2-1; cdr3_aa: CASSLGVSYNEQFF; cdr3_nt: TGCGCCAGCAGCTTGGGGGTCTCCTACAATGAGCAGTTCTTC
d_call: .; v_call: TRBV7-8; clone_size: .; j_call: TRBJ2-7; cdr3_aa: CASSPPFRLGALHEQYF; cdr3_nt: TGTGCCAGCAGCCCCCCCTTTCGTCTAGGGGCACTCCACGAGCAGTACTTC
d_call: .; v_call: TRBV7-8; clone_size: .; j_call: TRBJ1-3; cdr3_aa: CASRERSPGNTIYF; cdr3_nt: TGTGCCAGCAGAGAGAGGAGCCCTGGAAACACCATATATTTT
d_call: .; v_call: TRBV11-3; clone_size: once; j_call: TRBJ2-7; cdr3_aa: CASSLGGPEVSYEQYF; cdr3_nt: TGTGCCAGCAGCTTAGGCGGGCCAGAAGTTTCCTACGAGCAGTACTTC
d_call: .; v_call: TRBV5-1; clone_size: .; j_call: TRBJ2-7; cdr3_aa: CASSRQGGNYEQYF; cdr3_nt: TGCGCCAGCAGCCGACAGGGAGGGAACTACGAGCAGTACTTC
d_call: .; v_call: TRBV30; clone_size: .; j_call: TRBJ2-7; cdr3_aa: CAWSPTRKRTSYEQYF; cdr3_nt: TGTGCCTGGAGCCCAACCCGAAAGCGGACCTCCTACGAGCAGTACTTC
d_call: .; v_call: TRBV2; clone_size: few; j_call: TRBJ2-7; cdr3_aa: CASSEAQWLPFF; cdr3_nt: TGTGCCAGCAGTGAAGCTCAGTGGCTCCCCTTCTTC
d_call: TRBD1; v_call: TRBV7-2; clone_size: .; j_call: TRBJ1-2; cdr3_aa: CASSQQGPGYTF; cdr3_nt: TGTGCCAGCAGCCAACAGGGGCCTGGCTACACCTTC
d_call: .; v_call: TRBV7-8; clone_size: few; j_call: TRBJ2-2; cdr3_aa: CASSLYTGFMTGELFF; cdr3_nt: TGTGCCAGCAGCTTATACACAGGGTTTATGACCGGGGAGCTGTTTTTT
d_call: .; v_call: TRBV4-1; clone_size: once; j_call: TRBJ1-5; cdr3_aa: CASSQEVGRVSQPQHF; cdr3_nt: TGCGCCAGCAGCCAAGAGGTGGGCAGGGTAAGTCAGCCCCAGCATTTT
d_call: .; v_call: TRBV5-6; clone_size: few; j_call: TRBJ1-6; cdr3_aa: CASSLFDRHNSPLHF; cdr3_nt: TGTGCCAGCAGCCTATTCGACAGACATAATTCACCCCTCCACTTT
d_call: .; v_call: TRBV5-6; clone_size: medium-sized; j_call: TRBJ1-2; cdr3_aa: CASSLGVNYGYTF; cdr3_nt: TGTGCCAGCAGCTTGGGGGTCAACTATGGCTACACCTTC
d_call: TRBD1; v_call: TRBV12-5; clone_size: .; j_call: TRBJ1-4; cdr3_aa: CASGLAGTDAGEKLFF; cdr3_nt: TGTGCTAGTGGTTTGGCCGGGACAGACGCCGGGGAAAAACTGTTTTTT
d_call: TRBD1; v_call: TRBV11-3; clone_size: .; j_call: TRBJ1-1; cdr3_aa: CASSLDLTGGTEAFF; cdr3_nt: TGTGCCAGCAGCTTAGATCTGACAGGGGGCACTGAAGCTTTCTTT
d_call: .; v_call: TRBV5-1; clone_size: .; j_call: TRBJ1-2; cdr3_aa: CASRDTLLGYTF; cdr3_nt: TGCGCCAGCAGGGATACCCTCCTCGGCTACACCTTC
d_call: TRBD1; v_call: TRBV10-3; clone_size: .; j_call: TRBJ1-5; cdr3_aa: CAIASGTGGTQLYQPQHF; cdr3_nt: TGTGCCATCGCATCCGGGACAGGGGGCACGCAACTCTATCAGCCCCAGCATTTT